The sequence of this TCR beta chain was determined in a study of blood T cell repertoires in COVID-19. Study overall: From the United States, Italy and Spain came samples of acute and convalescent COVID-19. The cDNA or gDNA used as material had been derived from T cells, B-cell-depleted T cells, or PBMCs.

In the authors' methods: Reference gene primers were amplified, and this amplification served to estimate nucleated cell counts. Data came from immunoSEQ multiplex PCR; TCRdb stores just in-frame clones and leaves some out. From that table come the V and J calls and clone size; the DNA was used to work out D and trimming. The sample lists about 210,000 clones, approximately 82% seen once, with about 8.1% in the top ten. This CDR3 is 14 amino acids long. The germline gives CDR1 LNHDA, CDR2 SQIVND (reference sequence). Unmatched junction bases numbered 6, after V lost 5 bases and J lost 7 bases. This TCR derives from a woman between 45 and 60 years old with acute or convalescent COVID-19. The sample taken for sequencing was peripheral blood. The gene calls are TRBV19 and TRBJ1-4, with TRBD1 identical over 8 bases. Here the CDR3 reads CASSPWTGSEKLFF. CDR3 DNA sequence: TGTGCCAGTAGTCCCTGGACAGGGAGTGAAAAACTGTTTTTT.